This T cell receptor beta chain came from a study of radiation and T cells in renal cell carcinoma. General study points: From baseline, blood top tumor clonotypes peaked at 2 weeks post-radiation. Without pretreatment biopsies, baseline tumor clonotype presence was undetermined.

The assay was immunoSEQ multiplex PCR, and TCRdb's table has in-frame clones only and misses some. Among more than 100,000 clones listed, around 90% were seen once. Stated time point: blood 2 weeks post-SBRT. Treatment meaning: 15 Gy SBRT to primary tumor, nephrectomy 4 weeks later. After SBRT, blood was collected at 2 and 4 weeks, plus baseline. Clear cell pathology was present in this patient's renal cell carcinoma. Turning to this clone: Its antigen is not identified.

Losses at the gene ends were 3 bases for V and 4 bases for J; bases not matched to a gene: 1. Germline CDR1 is SGHRS and CDR2 is YFSETQ. The CDR3 is 14 residues long. The chain is built from TRBV5-1 and TRBJ1-5; the match to TRBD1 covers 10 bases. This TCR derives from a woman in her 70s with renal cell carcinoma. Material: blood, obtained from a patient whose treatment included radiotherapy and nephrectomy. The CDR3 here is CASSWGQGNQPQHF. The CDR3 DNA is TGCGCCAGCAGCTGGGGACAGGGGAATCAGCCCCAGCATTTT.